This record concerns one T cell receptor (beta chain) sequence. Its antigen is unknown. V gave up 3 bases and J gave up 5 bases, with 17 bases separating them. The CDR3 runs 15 residues. The germline V gene encodes CDR1 SGHVS and CDR2 FNYEAQ. The sample originates from a study of T cells in localized non-small cell lung cancer. Study observations and caveats: Longer overall survival was seen with higher T cell density measured in blood. Multi-region tumor sequencing was not done, so intratumor heterogeneity could not be excluded. There was higher T cell clonality in uninvolved adjacent lung than in tumor, and it was highest there. Researchers found a median approximately 55 of the top 100 tumor clones in adjacent lung.

Assay: immunoSEQ multiplex PCR; the TCRdb copy retains only in-frame clones and omits some. In the table there are 35,000 or so clones, roughly nine tenths of which are singletons. The TCR sequence derives from a man between 35 and 75 years old with stage I lung adenocarcinoma. V and J are TRBV7-6 and TRBJ2-7; D ambiguous. Sequencing used peripheral blood, obtained before any cancer treatment. The CDR3: CASSFLANKVDEQYF. CDR3 in DNA: TGTGCCAGCAGCTTTTTGGCGAATAAGGTGGACGAGCAGTACTTC.